What follows describes a single T cell receptor beta chain. In germline, CDR1 is KGHSH, CDR2 LQKENI. The CDR3 totals 13 residues. Trimming pared 6 bases from V and 3 bases from J, leaving 11 bases between. These data belong to a study of blood T cell repertoires in COVID-19. The overall study: In each case, the material was cDNA or gDNA derived from T cells, B-cell-depleted T cells, or PBMCs.

Using immunoSEQ multiplex PCR, the repertoire was profiled, and TCRdb retains in-frame clones only, with some absent. This sample yields roughly 200,000 clones, of which 70% to 90% are seen a single time; 2.5% to 3.5% belongs to the top ten. This rearrangement joins TRBV18 to TRBJ2-5; D not resolved. This clonotype originated in a man in his 60s with acute or convalescent COVID-19. The sample was peripheral blood. The CDR3 DNA follows: TGTGCCAGCTCGCCTCGCCAGAAAGAGACCCAGTACTTC. This translates into CASSPRQKETQYF.